This T cell receptor beta chain is drawn from a study of human T cells and chemical hapten exposure. In the library, unique molecular identifiers were attached to individual cDNA molecules. TCRdb ran MiXCR on the RACE reads and lists one entry per CDR3 protein. Among 95,000 to 100,000 distinct CDR3 sequences, roughly 12% were seen once, and the ten largest hold around 2.2%. This CDR3 region has 14 residues. CDR1 is MNHEY, CDR2 SVGEGT, per germline. With 3 bases removed from V and 0 bases from J, the gap between germline ends came to 9 bases. The time point is: patch test 1, 2 weeks after DPC sensitization. Treatment here: therapeutic diphenylcyclopropenone sensitization with weekly scalp DPC. Blood was collected ahead of every patch test applied. This clonotype has a count of ten or more.

The source material was whole blood, sampled in connection with sensitization to the hapten diphenylcyclopropenone (DPC). The chain employs TRBV6-2 or TRBV6-3 and TRBJ2-7; D is unclear. This clonotype was sampled from a woman aged 40 to 49 with alopecia areata. Some clones in this sample may be carry-over from other donors' samples. CDR3: CASSYATNSYEQYF. In DNA, the CDR3 is TGTGCCAGCAGTTATGCCACTAACTCCTACGAGCAGTACTTC.